The next 19 T cell receptor beta chains were all read from a single sample in a study of blood T cell repertoires in COVID-19. Sequenced by immunoSEQ multiplex PCR; TCRdb stores in-frame clones only, minus some. The sample carries about 180,000 clones, about 80% recorded once. The specimen sequenced was peripheral blood. The receptors shown here come from a human donor in a cohort sampled during active COVID-19.

CDR3: CASSLSGISGGNTGELFF. CDR3 coding DNA: TGTGCCAGCAGTTTATCGGGGATTAGCGGGGGGAACACCGGGGAGCTGTTTTTT. This chain uses TRBV27 with TRBJ2-2; 9 bases match TRBD2. CDR1 is MNHEY, CDR2 SMNVEV, per germline (reference sequence). J gave up 1 base and V 0 bases, and 6 bases lay outside the gene matches. CDR3 length: 18 amino acids.

The V gene is TRBV11-2, the J gene TRBJ2-3; 7 bases are shared with TRBD1. The CDR3 length is 15 residues. J was trimmed by 1 base and V by 5 bases; bases with no gene match: 6. The germline V gene encodes CDR1 SGHAT and CDR2 FQNNGV. The CDR3 reads CASSEDRSRTDTQYF. Written as DNA, the CDR3 is TGTGCCAGCAGCGAGGACAGGTCACGCACAGATACGCAGTATTTT.

The chain recombines TRBV5-1 with TRBJ1-6, with D possibly TRBD1 on 6 matching bases. Germline CDR1 SGHRS, CDR2 YFSETQ. V was trimmed by 0 bases and J by 12 bases, leaving 16 bases between them. This CDR3 is built from 15 residues. The CDR3 region is CASSLAPGEVRPLHF. The CDR3 DNA sequence: TGCGCCAGCAGCTTGGCCCCAGGGGAAGTTAGACCCCTCCACTTT.

The J gene is TRBJ2-2, the V gene TRBV7-2; D is unclear. The CDR3 has 14 residues. V gave up 2 bases and J gave up 6 bases, with 10 bases separating them. Per the germline V gene, CDR1 is SGHTA and CDR2 is FQGNSA. The CDR3 coding sequence is TGTGCCAGCAGCTTAAATGCAGGCCCCGGGGAGCTGTTTTTT. Translated: CASSLNAGPGELFF.

The V gene is TRBV5-1, the J gene TRBJ2-7; TRBD1 matches at 7 bases. V dropped 4 bases and J dropped 4; count of bases not matched to a gene: 8. This CDR3 region has 14 residues. Germline CDR1 is SGHRS and CDR2 is YFSETQ. As DNA, the CDR3 is TGCGCCAGCAGCCCACCCGGGACAGAATACGAGCAGTACTTC. Amino acid sequence: CASSPPGTEYEQYF.

J is TRBJ1-5 and V is TRBV21-1. TRBV21-1 is designated a pseudogene. This CDR3 has 16 amino acids. CDR3 DNA: TGTGCCAGCAGCGGCATCACTGCAGGGAGGTTGCAGCCCCAGCATTTT. It translates to CASSGITAGRLQPQHF.

This clone was found once. The rearrangement joins TRBV6-5 to TRBJ1-2, with 8 bases fitting TRBD1. V lost 8 bases, J lost 8 bases, and 7 bases stayed unmatched. CDR1 and CDR2 (germline): MNHEY, SVGAGI. The CDR3 consists of 12 residues. The CDR3 DNA reads as TGTGCCAGCTCCCCAGGGGGCACGGGCTACACCTTC. It specifies CASSPGGTGYTF.

The chain uses TRBV14 and TRBJ1-2; tentative D call: TRBD1 (6 bases). This CDR3 contains 15 residues. V was cut by 4 bases and J by 7 bases, with 19 bases left in between. Germline loops: CDR1 SGHDN, CDR2 FVKESK. The CDR3 DNA reads TGTGCCAGCAGCCGAGACGGCTCAGGGGCGCCTGGCTACACCTTC. This codes for CASSRDGSGAPGYTF.

The chain is built from TRBV18 and TRBJ1-1; a weak D match, TRBD1 (5 bases). Germline V gives CDR1 KGHSH, CDR2 LQKENI. V gave up 6 bases and J gave up 3 bases, with 14 bases separating them. The CDR3 loop spans 14 amino acids. The CDR3 is CASSPSGGDTEAFF. CDR3 sequence (DNA): TGTGCCAGCTCTCCCTCGGGGGGGGACACTGAAGCTTTCTTT.

This clone showed up just a few times. Different DNA sequences within this sample yield the same CDR3. The chain uses TRBV5-1 and TRBJ1-5, with 10 bases identical to TRBD1. Germline V gene lookup returns CDR1 SGHRS and CDR2 YFSETQ. CDR3 length equals 14 residues. Trimming took 4 bases from V and 5 from J; bases not matched to a gene: 3. CDR3 DNA sequence: TGCGCCAGCAGCATAGGACAGGGGGATCAGCCCCAGCATTTT. Encoded protein: CASSIGQGDQPQHF.

The rearrangement links TRBV20-1 to TRBJ1-2; D ambiguous. CDR1 DFQATT and CDR2 SNEGSKA come from the germline V gene (reference sequence). With 5 bases removed from V and 8 bases from J, the gap between germline ends came to 12 bases. This CDR3 has 11 residues. The CDR3 here is CSAQKVGGYTF. CDR3 DNA: TGCAGTGCTCAAAAGGTGGGCGGCTACACCTTC.

This chain links TRBV11-2 with TRBJ2-7, with no clear D. Germline V gene sequence: CDR1 SGHAT, CDR2 FQNNGV. The V end was cut by 4 bases, the J end by 6 bases, with 13 bases between. The CDR3 is made up of 13 amino acids. This chain's CDR3 is CASSSIAEREQYF. Written as DNA, the CDR3 is TGTGCCAGCAGCTCCATCGCTGAGCGCGAGCAGTACTTC.

V usage is TRBV10-1 and J usage is TRBJ2-3, with D tentatively TRBD2 (5 bases). CDR3 length: 15 amino acids. Deletions cut 0 bases from V and 2 bases from J, with 9 bases between. Germline CDR1 and CDR2: WNHNN and SYGVQD (reference sequence). The CDR3: CASSESKRYTDTQYF. The CDR3 bases are TGCGCCAGCAGTGAGTCGAAGCGGTACACAGATACGCAGTATTTT.

This clone was observed a handful of times. The genes are TRBV7-9 and TRBJ1-1; D perhaps matches TRBD1 (6 bases). Trimming left V 3 bases short and J 4 bases short, with 15 bases between. Germline values: CDR1 SEHNR, CDR2 FQNEAQ (reference sequence). CDR3 size: 15 residues. The CDR3 region has the DNA TGTGCCAGCAGCTTGACAGGCGCGGGTTTCACTGAAGCTTTCTTT. Amino acid sequence: CASSLTGAGFTEAFF.

The chain's CDR3 is CATSRGTGNSPLHF. As DNA, the CDR3 is TGTGCCACCAGCAGAGGGACGGGGAATTCACCCCTCCACTTT. The chain has TRBV15 and TRBJ1-6, with D unresolved. The germline CDR1 and CDR2 sequences are LNHNV and YYDKDF (reference sequence). The CDR3 contains 14 residues. Trimming took off 1 base at V and 7 bases at J, with 8 bases between the two ends.

This sequence joins TRBV4-1 and TRBJ1-1; D is unclear. Germline CDR1 MGHRA, CDR2 YSYEKL. Trimming removed 1 base from V and 1 base from J, with 10 bases in between. The CDR3 loop spans 15 amino acids. The CDR3 sequence: CASSQGVQANTEAFF. DNA for the CDR3: TGCGCCAGCAGCCAAGGGGTGCAGGCGAACACTGAAGCTTTCTTT.

This clone was seen only a few times. The chain is built from TRBV2 and TRBJ1-1; possibly TRBD1 for D (6 bases). From germline, CDR1 is SNHLY and CDR2 FYNNEI. Trimming removed 3 bases at V and 0 bases at J, with 14 bases between. The length of the CDR3 is 16 residues. The CDR3 sequence is CASSEETGILNTEAFF. The CDR3 DNA reads TGTGCCAGCAGTGAGGAGACAGGAATTCTGAACACTGAAGCTTTCTTT.

V usage is TRBV7-8 and J usage is TRBJ1-5; 7 bases agree with TRBD1. CDR1 and CDR2 (germline): SGHVS, FQNEAQ. The CDR3 extends over 18 amino acids. Losses at the gene ends were 1 base for V and 0 bases for J; bases not matched to a gene: 9. Here the CDR3 reads CASSLGLGTDISNQPQHF. The CDR3 DNA is TGTGCCAGCAGCTTAGGATTAGGGACAGACATTAGCAATCAGCCCCAGCATTTT.

This clone has only one observation. The V call is TRBV5-1, the J call TRBJ2-7; 10 nucleotides line up with TRBD1. V was clipped by 3 bases and J by 2 bases; unmatched bases: 2. CDR1 is SGHRS, CDR2 YFSETQ, per germline. CDR3 length equals 14 residues. The CDR3 bases are TGCGCCAGCAGCTCGACAGGGGGCGCCTACGAGCAGTACTTC. Its protein product is CASSSTGGAYEQYF.